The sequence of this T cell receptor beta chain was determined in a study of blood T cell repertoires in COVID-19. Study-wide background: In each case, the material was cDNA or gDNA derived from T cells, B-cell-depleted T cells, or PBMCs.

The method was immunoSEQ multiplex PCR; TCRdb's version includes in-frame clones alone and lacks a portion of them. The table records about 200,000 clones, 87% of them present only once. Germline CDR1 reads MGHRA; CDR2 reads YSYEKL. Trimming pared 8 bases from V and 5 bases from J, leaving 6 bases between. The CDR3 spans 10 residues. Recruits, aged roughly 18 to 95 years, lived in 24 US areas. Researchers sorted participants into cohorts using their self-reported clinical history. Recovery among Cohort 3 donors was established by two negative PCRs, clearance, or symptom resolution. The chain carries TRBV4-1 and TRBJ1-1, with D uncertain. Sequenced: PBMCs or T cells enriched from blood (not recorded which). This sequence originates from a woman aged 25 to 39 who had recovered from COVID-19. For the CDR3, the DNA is TGCGCCAGCCGGGGTACTGAAGCTTTCTTT. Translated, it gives CASRGTEAFF.